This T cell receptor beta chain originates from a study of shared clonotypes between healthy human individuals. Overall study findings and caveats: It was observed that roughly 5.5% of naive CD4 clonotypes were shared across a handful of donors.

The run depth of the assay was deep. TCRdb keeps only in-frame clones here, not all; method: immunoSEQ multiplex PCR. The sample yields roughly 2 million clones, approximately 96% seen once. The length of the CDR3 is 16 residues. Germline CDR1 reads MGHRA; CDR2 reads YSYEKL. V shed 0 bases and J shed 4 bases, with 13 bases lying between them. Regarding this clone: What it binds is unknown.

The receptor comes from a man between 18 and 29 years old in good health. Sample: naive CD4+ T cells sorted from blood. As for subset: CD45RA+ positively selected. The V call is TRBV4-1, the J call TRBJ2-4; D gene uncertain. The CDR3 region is CASSQDAPVQKNIQYF. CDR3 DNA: TGCGCCAGCAGCCAAGATGCCCCGGTCCAAAAAAACATTCAGTACTTC.